This T cell receptor (beta chain) was observed in a study of blood T cell repertoires in COVID-19. In the study overall: Samples taken during acute and convalescent COVID-19 were collected in the United States, Italy and Spain. The analysed material was cDNA or gDNA that came from T cells, B-cell-depleted T cells, or PBMCs.

With respect to this clone: The junction and the germline gene differ at one end; a read error may be behind it.

CDR1 and CDR2 from the germline V gene are SSHAT and FNYEAQ (reference sequence). CDR3 size: 14 residues. Authors' analysis steps: Nucleated cell number was recorded as an estimate derived from reference gene primer amplification. Clones were read by immunoSEQ multiplex PCR, and TCRdb kept only the in-frame ones, dropping some. For V, J and clone size, that table is used; D and trimming come from the DNA. This table holds around 200,000 clones, 84% found once. This TCR came from a human donor in a cohort sampled during active COVID-19. Sequences were obtained from peripheral blood. The chain couples TRBV7-7 to TRBJ2-2; TRBD2 might be the D (5 bases). CDR3 coding DNA: TGTGCTAGCAGCCTGGGAGAGGGCACCGGGGAGCTGTTTTTT. Its protein product is CASSLGEGTGELFF.